This entry lists 27 T cell receptor beta chains sequenced from one sample in a study of persistence of HIV-infected CD4 T cells. Overlapping HIV-1 Gag 15-mer peptides at 1 ug per peptide per mL were used. Memory cells lacking CD40L and CD69 with high CD45RO were sorted. Their specific antigens are unknown. The immunoSEQ assay was version 4, run in survey mode. The assay was immunoSEQ multiplex PCR, and TCRdb's table has in-frame clones only and misses some. The data contain roughly 32,000 clones, 80% to 90% of them seen just once; the ten biggest clones take up 18%. Sequences were derived from CD4+ T cells sorted from PBMCs after 18-hour stimulation, sampled from a patient who received antiretroviral therapy. These receptors all come from an adult woman with HIV who was CMV-seropositive.

This clone was seen only a few times. The V and J genes are TRBV29-1 and TRBJ2-5, with a tentative D call TRBD1 (5 bases). CDR1 SQVTM and CDR2 ANQGSEA come from the germline V gene. Trimming removed 1 base from V and 4 bases from J, with 10 bases in between. CDR3 length equals 13 residues. The CDR3 region has the DNA TGCAGCGTTGAAGTAAGACAGTCAGAGACCCAGTACTTC. This translates into CSVEVRQSETQYF.

This clone was observed a handful of times. This chain links TRBV27 with TRBJ1-5, with D maybe TRBD1 (5 bases). The V and J ends lost 5 bases and 3 bases respectively, with 14 bases between them. The CDR3 runs to 15 residues. In germline, CDR1 is MNHEY, CDR2 SMNVEV (reference sequence). The CDR3 region has the DNA TGTGCCAGCAGTGATATCAAGGGGACCAATCAGCCCCAGCATTTT. Translated, it gives CASSDIKGTNQPQHF.

The J gene is TRBJ1-2, the V gene TRBV29-1; D gene uncertain. Looked up from germline, CDR1 is SQVTM and CDR2 is ANQGSEA. Deletions cut 3 bases from V and 1 base from J, with 6 bases between. The CDR3 spans 12 residues. This CDR3 is CSVEKGNYGYTF. The CDR3 DNA is TGCAGCGTTGAGAAGGGTAACTATGGCTACACCTTC.

Only a few counts were recorded for this clone. V is TRBV12-3 or TRBV12-4 and J is TRBJ1-2; the D gene is possibly TRBD1 (6 bases). V was cut by 5 bases and J by 8 bases, with 15 bases left in between. This CDR3 comprises 13 residues. The CDR3 nucleotides read TGTGCCAGCAGTCGGACAGCCCGCCAAGGCTACACCTTC. This encodes CASSRTARQGYTF.

This rearrangement joins TRBV24-1 to TRBJ2-1; 7 nucleotides line up with TRBD1. The CDR3 spans 16 residues. Germline V gene lookup returns CDR1 KGHDR and CDR2 SFDVKD. J was trimmed by 4 bases and V by 1 base; bases with no gene match: 6. The CDR3 bases are TGTGCCACCAGTGATTTCGGGGACAGAGATTACAATGAGCAGTTCTTC. The encoded protein is CATSDFGDRDYNEQFF.

The chain combines TRBV28 with TRBJ1-4, with TRBD1 matching over 9 bases. CDR1 is MDHEN and CDR2 is SYDVKM in the germline V gene. The CDR3 extends over 14 amino acids. J was trimmed by 10 bases and V by 4 bases; bases with no gene match: 7. The CDR3 DNA is TGTGCCAGCAGTTCCGACAGGGGGACCACAAAACTGTTTTTT. Protein sequence: CASSSDRGTTKLFF.

V and J are TRBV2 and TRBJ1-1, with 9 bases matching TRBD1. This CDR3 comprises 13 residues. Looked up from germline, CDR1 is SNHLY and CDR2 is FYNNEI. Trimming cost V 5 bases and J 3 bases; bases outside gene matches: 1. The CDR3 sequence is CASSRDRDTEAFF. As DNA, the CDR3 is TGTGCCAGCAGTAGGGACAGGGACACTGAAGCTTTCTTT.

The chain combines TRBV6-5 with TRBJ1-5; tentative D call: TRBD1 (6 bases). CDR1 and CDR2 (germline): MNHEY, SVGAGI. The CDR3 runs to 14 residues. The ends were cut back, 6 bases at V and 5 bases at J, with 14 bases in the middle. CDR3 coding DNA: TGTGCCAGCAGCCGTAATAAGGGGGATCAGCCCCAGCATTTT. Amino acids: CASSRNKGDQPQHF.

The chain links TRBV14 to TRBJ2-5; D unclear. Germline loops: CDR1 SGHDN, CDR2 FVKESK. The V end was cut by 4 bases, the J end by 7 bases, with 10 bases between. This CDR3 is built from 12 residues. The CDR3 coding sequence is TGTGCCAGCAGCCCGGACGTCTTGACCCAGTACTTC. Amino acids: CASSPDVLTQYF.

In its sample, this clone was seen a few times. The chain is built from TRBV7-9 and TRBJ1-6, with 7 bases identical to TRBD1. This CDR3 contains 16 residues. V dropped 5 bases and J dropped 10; count of bases not matched to a gene: 14. Germline V gives CDR1 SEHNR, CDR2 FQNEAQ (reference sequence). In nucleotides, the CDR3 is TGTGCCAGCAGCACAAGACAGGGTCGAGGAGTCTCACCCCTCCACTTT. Translation: CASSTRQGRGVSPLHF.

The rearrangement joins TRBV10-3 to TRBJ1-1, with TRBD1 matching 8 bases. J was trimmed by 3 bases and V by 6 bases; bases with no gene match: 3. The CDR3 has 13 residues. Germline V gene sequence: CDR1 ENHRY, CDR2 SYGVKD. DNA for the CDR3: TGTGCCATCAGCGACAGGGGTGACACTGAAGCTTTCTTT. The encoded protein is CAISDRGDTEAFF.

The V and J genes are TRBV2 and TRBJ2-7; 9 bases line up with TRBD2. V lost 6 bases, J lost 7 bases, and 13 bases stayed unmatched. CDR1 and CDR2 from the germline V gene are SNHLY and FYNNEI. The CDR3 is 15 amino acids. CDR3 nucleotides: TGTGCCAGCAGAGCTGGGACTAGCCCTAATGGGGAGCAGTACTTC. This encodes CASRAGTSPNGEQYF.

This clone was seen only once. The J gene is TRBJ1-4, the V gene TRBV7-8; 7 bases align to TRBD1. In germline, CDR1 is SGHVS, CDR2 FQNEAQ. The CDR3 length is 16 residues. Unmatched junction bases numbered 8, after V lost 5 bases and J lost 2 bases. The CDR3 DNA reads TGTGCCAGCAGCCCGACGGGGACAGTTACTAATGAAAAACTGTTTTTT. It specifies CASSPTGTVTNEKLFF.

The chain couples TRBV7-3 to TRBJ1-1; 7 bases match TRBD1. This CDR3 comprises 14 residues. Germline V CDR1 and CDR2: SGHTA, FQGTGA. V shed 5 bases and J 5 bases; nucleotides not matched to a gene: 8. The CDR3 loop is CASSEQGLETEAFF. In nucleotides, the CDR3 is TGTGCCAGCAGCGAACAGGGGCTTGAGACTGAAGCTTTCTTT.

This chain connects TRBV4-1 to TRBJ2-1; D unresolved. The V end lost 0 bases, the J end lost 2 bases, and 8 bases lay between the germline ends. Germline-derived CDR1 and CDR2 are MGHRA and YSYEKL. The CDR3 length is 15 residues. CDR3 residues: CASSQDPAPYNEQFF. CDR3 bases: TGCGCCAGCAGCCAAGACCCCGCTCCCTACAATGAGCAGTTCTTC.

This clone came up a few times. The V gene is TRBV7-8, the J gene TRBJ1-1; D unclear. This CDR3 region has 13 residues. Looked up from germline, CDR1 is SGHVS and CDR2 is FQNEAQ. The germline V and J ends were trimmed by 2 bases and 5 bases, with 9 bases remaining between them. CDR3 loop: CASSLREMTEAFF. The CDR3, as DNA: TGTGCCAGCAGCTTAAGGGAAATGACTGAAGCTTTCTTT.

The genes are TRBV5-1 and TRBJ2-7; the D gene could be TRBD1 or TRBD2 (5 bases each). The germline CDR1 and CDR2 sequences are SGHRS and YFSETQ. Trimming pared 4 bases from V and 1 base from J, leaving 15 bases between. The CDR3 totals 15 residues. The CDR3 DNA reads as TGCGCCAGCAGCCCTGGGGGTAGTGGGTCCTACGAGCAGTACTTC. Protein product: CASSPGGSGSYEQYF.

CDR3 sequence (DNA): TGTGCCAGCAGTGGACAGGTCCAGAATCAGCCCCAGCATTTT. It is translated as CASSGQVQNQPQHF. The chain combines TRBV2 with TRBJ1-5, with D maybe TRBD1 (6 bases). Germline CDR1 and CDR2: SNHLY and FYNNEI. The V and J ends lost 4 bases and 4 bases respectively, with 11 bases between them. This CDR3 has 14 residues.

The chain carries TRBV29-1 and TRBJ2-1; the D is unclear. The CDR3 covers 12 residues. Trimming took 4 bases from V and 8 from J, leaving 12 bases between them. Germline lookup yields CDR1 SQVTM and CDR2 ANQGSEA. The CDR3 DNA reads TGCAGCGTTGCGAAGGTTGGGGATGAGCAGTTCTTC. Protein: CSVAKVGDEQFF.

The chain is built from TRBV6-5 and TRBJ1-1, with D hard to call. Germline CDR1 reads MNHEY; CDR2 reads SVGAGI. Trimming removed 7 bases from V and 1 base from J, with 16 bases in between. The CDR3 spans 15 residues. In DNA form, the CDR3 reads TGTGCCAGCACCGAGACCTCCCCGTGGAACACTGAAGCTTTCTTT. Encoded protein: CASTETSPWNTEAFF.

This clone occurred a few times. V usage is TRBV28 and J usage is TRBJ2-7; no clear D gene. Trimming cost V 7 bases and J 3 bases, with 16 bases left between them. The CDR3 is made up of 14 amino acids. The germline gives CDR1 MDHEN, CDR2 SYDVKM. The CDR3 spells CASTKRRRSYEQYF. DNA of the CDR3: TGTGCCAGCACCAAGCGACGCCGGAGCTACGAGCAGTACTTC. The full variable domain, with the rest looked up from reference TRBV28 and TRBJ2-7, is DVKVTQSSRYLVKRTGEKVFLECVQDMDHENMFWYRQDPGLGLRLIYFSYDVKMKEKGDIPEGYSVSREKKERFSLILESASTNQTSMYLCASTKRRRSYEQYFGPGTRLTVT.

To note about this clone: Other DNA sequences from this sample encode an identical CDR3 as well. This chain uses TRBV18 with TRBJ1-2; D might be TRBD1 (5 bases). CDR1 KGHSH and CDR2 LQKENI come from the germline V gene. The CDR3 has 13 residues. Trimming took 3 bases from V and 8 from J, leaving 13 bases between them. DNA for the CDR3: TGTGCCAGCTCACCCTCGGACACCCGGGGCTACACCTTC. Its translation is CASSPSDTRGYTF.

The CDR3 loop reads CASSSGTGEETQYF. In DNA, the CDR3 is TGCGCCAGCAGCTCCGGGACAGGGGAAGAGACCCAGTACTTC. V is TRBV5-1 and J is TRBJ2-5; 10 bases fit TRBD1. The J segment lost 3 bases and the V segment lost 3 bases, leaving 2 bases of the junction unmatched. Germline assignment: CDR1 SGHRS and CDR2 YFSETQ. CDR3 size: 14 residues.

CDR3 sequence reads: CAWSLHTGLYEQYF. The CDR3 DNA reads as TGTGCCTGGAGTCTCCATACAGGTCTCTACGAGCAGTACTTC. The rearrangement links TRBV30 to TRBJ2-7, with D possibly TRBD1 on 5 matching bases. This CDR3 region has 14 residues. V gave up 2 bases and J gave up 3 bases, with 14 bases separating them. CDR1 and CDR2 (germline): GTSNPN, SVGIG (reference sequence).

The rearrangement uses TRBV12-2 and TRBJ1-1. TRBV12-2 is a recognized pseudogene. There are 16 residues in the CDR3. CDR3 nucleotides: TGTGCAAGTCGCCCCCAAGGAAAGACTTTCTACACTGAAGCTTTCTTT. Amino acid sequence: CASRPQGKTFYTEAFF.

The genes are TRBV7-9 and TRBJ1-2, with 9 bases identical to TRBD1. The CDR3 extends over 13 amino acids. J was trimmed by 6 bases and V by 6 bases; bases with no gene match: 5. Germline loops: CDR1 SEHNR, CDR2 FQNEAQ (reference sequence). The CDR3 loop reads CASRLTGGDGYTF. Written as DNA, the CDR3 is TGTGCCAGCAGACTCACAGGGGGCGATGGCTACACCTTC.

This sequence joins TRBV2 and TRBJ1-3; D gene ambiguous. V was shortened by 6 bases and J by 4 bases, with 19 bases between the two germline ends. In germline, CDR1 is SNHLY, CDR2 FYNNEI. The CDR3 spans 16 residues. The CDR3 nucleotides read TGTGCCAGCAGGCCCCGACTGGTTACCCTCGGAAACACCATATATTTT. Its protein is CASRPRLVTLGNTIYF. The full variable domain, rest sourced from reference TRBV2 and TRBJ1-3, is EPEVTQTPSHQVTQMGQEVILRCVPISNHLYFYWYRQILGQKVEFLVSFYNNEISEKSEIFDDQFSVERPDGSNFTLKIRSTKLEDSAMYFCASRPRLVTLGNTIYFGEGSWLTVV.